This T cell receptor beta chain is drawn from a study of T cell changes during pregnancy in multiple sclerosis (dated by TCRdb to about 2019). Turning to the overall study: Changes in the T cell repertoire over the course of pregnancy were examined in this study in women with multiple sclerosis.

The trim is 1 base for V and 4 bases for J, with a gap of 11 bases between the germline ends. Sequences SEHNR (CDR1) and FQNEAQ (CDR2) are obtained from the germline V gene (reference sequence). Taken from cysteine to phenylalanine, the CDR3 has 15 residues. Just CDR3 DNA is preserved here, 45 bases in frame from base 1. Library construction relied on the immunoSEQ multiplex PCR assay. What TCRdb holds here is the immuneACCESS table cut down to in-frame rearrangements. Part of the clones is not present; checked against another copy, under half of the missing clones reflect an unresolved V gene, and the others are unexplained. Present in this sample are 60,000 to 65,000 clones, more than 90% of which were seen just once. Jointly, the top ten make up approximately 1.5% of the sample. On this clone: Its antigen target is currently unknown. Nothing much larger sits one base from this clone, and base qualities are not available.

The chain couples TRBV7-9 to TRBJ2-1; TRBD2 is perhaps the D gene, given 6 matching bases. This specimen consisted of peripheral blood, obtained in the second trimester of pregnancy. The receptor was derived from a female donor with multiple sclerosis, enrolled in a pregnancy study. In nucleotide form, the sequence is TGTGCCAGCAGCTTAGTGGCGGGACCATACAATGAGCAGTTCTTC. Translated, this gives CASSLVAGPYNEQFF.